A single sample is the source of the 28 T cell receptor beta chains below, sequenced in a study of blood T cell repertoires in COVID-19. Sequenced by immunoSEQ multiplex PCR; TCRdb stores in-frame clones only, minus some. The sample holds 150,000 to 160,000 clones, around 85% seen once. Sequenced: peripheral blood. These receptors all stem from a woman aged 60-70 years with acute or convalescent COVID-19.

This clone was found a few times. J is TRBJ2-2 and V is TRBV10-2; 11 bases are a match to TRBD2. The CDR3 has 18 amino acids. V shed 3 bases, J shed 0 bases, and the junction held 6 bases outside the gene matches. Germline CDR1 reads WSHSY; CDR2 reads SAAADI. CDR3 DNA: TGCGCCAGCAGTGACCCCACTAGCGGGGGTTCGAACACCGGGGAGCTGTTTTTT. It specifies CASSDPTSGGSNTGELFF.

The V call is TRBV19, the J call TRBJ2-5; TRBD2 might be the D (8 bases). V shed 5 bases and J shed 1 base, with 14 bases lying between them. This CDR3 spans 15 amino acids. Germline CDR1 LNHDA, CDR2 SQIVND (reference sequence). CDR3 protein: CASSGSGTVQETQYF. As DNA, the CDR3 is TGTGCCAGTAGTGGTAGCGGGACAGTCCAAGAGACCCAGTACTTC.

V usage is TRBV29-1 and J usage is TRBJ1-2; D gene ambiguous. V lost 2 bases and J lost 6, with 13 bases in between. The CDR3 has 13 amino acids. Germline V gives CDR1 SQVTM, CDR2 ANQGSEA. CDR3 coding DNA: TGCAGCGTTGAATTCGCAGCAGGTGATGGCTACACCTTC. Residues: CSVEFAAGDGYTF.

This sequence joins TRBV3-1 (or the pseudogene TRBV3-2) and TRBJ2-7; D possibly corresponds to TRBD1 (6 bases). The CDR3 length is 15 residues. V dropped 1 base and J dropped 5 bases, with 15 bases sitting between them. Germline values: CDR1 LGHDT, CDR2 YNNKEL (reference sequence). CDR3 nucleotides: TGTGCCAGCAGCCAAGGAGACAGGTTTCAGGACGAGCAGTACTTC. Translating gives CASSQGDRFQDEQYF.

The V gene is TRBV11-2, the J gene TRBJ2-7; no reliable D call. CDR1 and CDR2 (germline): SGHAT, FQNNGV. CDR3 length equals 12 residues. The ends were cut back, 5 bases at V and 0 bases at J, with 5 bases in the middle. CDR3 sequence (DNA): TGTGCCAGCAGCACCAGCTCCTACGAGCAGTACTTC. It codes for CASSTSSYEQYF.

This rearrangement joins TRBV19 to TRBJ1-5; no firm D call. V lost 5 bases and J 6 bases, leaving 5 bases between the germline ends. The germline V gene encodes CDR1 LNHDA and CDR2 SQIVND (reference sequence). The CDR3 is 11 residues long. CDR3 sequence: CASSGGQPQHF. The CDR3, as DNA: TGTGCCAGTAGTGGCGGTCAGCCCCAGCATTTT.

The rearrangement uses TRBV2 and TRBJ1-2; D is perhaps TRBD1 (6 bases). The CDR3 covers 12 residues. Per the germline V gene, CDR1 is SNHLY and CDR2 is FYNNEI. V was shortened by 8 bases and J by 8 bases, with 15 bases between the two germline ends. In nucleotides, the CDR3 is TGTGCCAGCGGTACTACAGGGATAGGCTACACCTTC. Translated, it gives CASGTTGIGYTF.

This clone appeared a few times. The chain joins TRBV28 to TRBJ1-1; D is unclear. Germline assignment: CDR1 MDHEN and CDR2 SYDVKM. The CDR3 spans 14 residues. V was pared by 3 bases and J by 11 bases, with 19 bases between. The CDR3 DNA reads as TGTGCCAGCAGTTTGCGGGTCTTGGGGTTGCAGGCTTTCTTT. Protein product: CASSLRVLGLQAFF.

This clone was recorded once. The chain recombines TRBV30 with TRBJ2-3; 7 positions match TRBD2. CDR3 length: 12 residues. Looked up from germline, CDR1 is GTSNPN and CDR2 is SVGIG (reference sequence). After removal of 6 bases from V and 9 bases from J, the junction contained 9 bases not matched to a gene. This chain's CDR3 is CACHRGGLTQYF. DNA of the CDR3: TGTGCCTGTCACCGGGGAGGGCTGACGCAGTATTTT.

In regard to this clone: Other DNA sequences within the sample encode an identical CDR3. The chain is built from TRBV18 and TRBJ1-1, with TRBD1 matching 7 bases. The CDR3 loop spans 13 amino acids. CDR1 and CDR2 from the germline V gene are KGHSH and LQKENI. The junction had 4 bases not matched to a gene; V was cut back by 3 bases and J by 6 bases. For the CDR3, the DNA is TGTGCCAGCTCACCTGACAGGGCCGCTGAAGCTTTCTTT. This translates into CASSPDRAAEAFF. Using reference TRBV18 and TRBJ1-1 for the parts outside the CDR3, the full variable domain is NAGVMQNPRHLVRRRGQEARLRCSPMKGHSHVYWYRQLPEEGLKFMVYLQKENIIDESGMPKERFSAEFPKEGPSILRIQQVVRGDSAAYFCASSPDRAAEAFFGQGTRLTVV.

V and J are TRBV5-1 and TRBJ2-7, with 7 bases matching TRBD1. This CDR3 has 12 amino acids. Germline V gene sequence: CDR1 SGHRS, CDR2 YFSETQ. The V and J ends lost 8 bases and 1 base, in that order; junction bases with no gene match: 3. The CDR3 reads CASSTGSYEQYF. In DNA form, the CDR3 reads TGCGCCAGTTCGACAGGGTCCTACGAGCAGTACTTC.

This clone has just one count. CDR3 DNA: TGCGCCAGCAGTGACAGTCAAAACTATGGCTACACCTTC. This encodes CASSDSQNYGYTF. V usage is TRBV10-2 and J usage is TRBJ1-2; D is undetermined. This CDR3 is 13 amino acids long. Germline V gene data show CDR1 as WSHSY and CDR2 as SAAADI. Trimming took off 3 bases at V and 2 bases at J, with 7 bases between the two ends.

This clone was seen more than once but under ten times. The chain employs TRBV10-3 and TRBJ2-2, with D possibly TRBD2 on 5 matching bases. V shed 7 bases and J shed 7 bases, with 13 bases lying between them. This CDR3 is 13 amino acids long. Germline V gene sequence: CDR1 ENHRY, CDR2 SYGVKD. DNA of the CDR3: TGTGCCATCATGGGAAGGACTTACGGGGAGCTGTTTTTT. It specifies CAIMGRTYGELFF.

This clone was found once. This chain joins TRBV3-1 (or the pseudogene TRBV3-2) and TRBJ1-1; TRBD1 might be the D (6 bases). V was cut by 1 base and J by 8 bases, with 8 bases left in between. Germline CDR1 and CDR2: LGHDT and YNNKEL (reference sequence). This CDR3 is 12 amino acids long. The CDR3 loop reads CASSQADREAFF. The CDR3 DNA follows: TGTGCCAGCAGCCAAGCTGACAGGGAAGCTTTCTTT.

The chain recombines TRBV29-1 with TRBJ1-2, with TRBD1 matching 10 bases. CDR1 SQVTM and CDR2 ANQGSEA come from the germline V gene. The ends lost 5 bases at V and 5 bases at J; junction bases unmatched: 5. The CDR3 consists of 13 residues. CDR3 coding DNA: TGCAGCGTTCAGGACAGGGGGTTGTATGGCTACACCTTC. Translated: CSVQDRGLYGYTF.

The chain carries TRBV6-1 and TRBJ1-6; D gene uncertain. CDR1 is MNHNS, CDR2 SASEGT, per germline. V was clipped by 1 base and J by 0 bases, with 7 bases between them. This CDR3 region has 16 residues. The CDR3 sequence: CASSEVALSYNSPLHF. The CDR3 bases are TGTGCCAGCAGTGAAGTTGCGCTCTCCTATAATTCACCCCTCCACTTT.

The gene calls are TRBV5-1 and TRBJ2-7, with 10 bases that match TRBD1. CDR1 and CDR2 (germline): SGHRS, YFSETQ. The CDR3 runs 13 residues. The V gene end was trimmed by 4 bases and the J gene end by 3 bases; junction bases not matched to a gene: 1. CDR3 loop: CASSRDRGYEQYF. The CDR3 DNA reads TGCGCCAGCAGCCGGGACAGGGGCTACGAGCAGTACTTC.

V usage is TRBV3-1 (or the pseudogene TRBV3-2) and J usage is TRBJ1-2; D is ambiguous. This CDR3 region has 16 residues. V shed 4 bases and J shed 0 bases, with 15 bases lying between them. Per the germline V gene, CDR1 is LGHDT and CDR2 is YNNKEL (reference sequence). This chain's CDR3 is CASSPAVALANYGYTF. In nucleotides, the CDR3 is TGTGCCAGCAGCCCAGCGGTGGCCTTAGCTAACTATGGCTACACCTTC.

The J gene is TRBJ1-4, the V gene TRBV5-1; no clear D gene. This CDR3 has 16 residues. V dropped 4 bases and J dropped 5 bases, with 18 bases sitting between them. Looked up from germline, CDR1 is SGHRS and CDR2 is YFSETQ. The CDR3 DNA sequence: TGCGCCAGCAGCGCTCTACCGGGTCCCGCAAATGAAAAACTGTTTTTT. This translates into CASSALPGPANEKLFF.

A single count supports this clone. The chain recombines TRBV4-1 with TRBJ2-3, with D hard to call. The V gene's germline CDR1 is MGHRA and CDR2 YSYEKL. This CDR3 comprises 14 residues. The V gene lost 1 base and the J gene lost 2 bases, with 7 bases spanning the gap. The CDR3 DNA reads as TGCGCCAGCAGCCAAGGGCAGTACACAGATACGCAGTATTTT. Its protein product is CASSQGQYTDTQYF.

The chain carries TRBV4-2 and TRBJ1-5; D is ambiguous. The CDR3 runs 15 residues. Germline V gives CDR1 LGHNA, CDR2 YNFKEQ. V lost 0 bases and J 0 bases, leaving 6 bases between the germline ends. CDR3 residues: CASSQEVYSNQPQHF. Written as DNA, the CDR3 is TGTGCCAGCAGCCAAGAAGTCTATAGCAATCAGCCCCAGCATTTT.

The chain links TRBV10-2 to TRBJ1-5; TRBD1 is a possible D gene (5 bases). The CDR3 extends over 13 amino acids. Germline CDR1 and CDR2: WSHSY and SAAADI. The V gene lost 8 bases and the J gene lost 12 bases, with 20 bases spanning the gap. This chain's CDR3 is CASGGEDGWRQHF. CDR3 DNA sequence: TGCGCCAGCGGGGGGGAGGATGGCTGGCGCCAGCATTTT.

This clone was observed a handful of times. The gene calls are TRBV6-6 and TRBJ2-7, with D maybe TRBD1 (6 bases). The CDR3 runs to 12 residues. Germline V gene lookup returns CDR1 MNHNY and CDR2 SVGAGI (reference sequence). The V end was cut by 5 bases, the J end by 5 bases, with 10 bases between. CDR3 DNA: TGTGCCAGCAGTAAAGACAGGAACGAGCAGTACTTC. Amino acid sequence: CASSKDRNEQYF.

The chain recombines TRBV6-5 with TRBJ2-1, with TRBD2 matching over 7 bases. Germline CDR1 and CDR2: MNHEY and SVGAGI. There are 15 residues in the CDR3. Trimming at V came to 6 bases and at J to 0 bases, leaving 5 bases not matched to a gene. CDR3 amino acids: CASRGAGSSYNEQFF. The CDR3, as DNA: TGTGCCAGCAGGGGAGCGGGAAGCTCCTACAATGAGCAGTTCTTC.

This clone has only a few counts. This chain uses TRBV5-1 with TRBJ2-2; 8 bases line up with TRBD2. J lost 1 base, V lost 1 base, and 3 bases had no gene match. Per the germline V gene, CDR1 is SGHRS and CDR2 is YFSETQ. The CDR3 runs to 16 residues. The CDR3 spells CASSLILAGNTGELFF. The CDR3 DNA sequence: TGCGCCAGCAGCTTGATTCTAGCGGGGAACACCGGGGAGCTGTTTTTT.

This clone was seen a handful of times. This chain connects TRBV5-1 to TRBJ2-3; 7 bases are shared with TRBD2. The CDR3 runs 14 residues. Germline values: CDR1 SGHRS, CDR2 YFSETQ. The ends lost 6 bases at V and 2 bases at J; junction bases unmatched: 6. DNA for the CDR3: TGCGCCAGCAACAGCGGGACCCTCACAGATACGCAGTATTTT. Protein: CASNSGTLTDTQYF.

This clone was seen at least ten times. The DNA of the CDR3 is TGCGCCAGCAGCTTGGGGGCTGGACAGGGTCGCTCCTACGAGCAGTACTTC. This codes for CASSLGAGQGRSYEQYF. The rearrangement uses TRBV5-1 and TRBJ2-7, with 8 positions matching TRBD1. The J segment lost 0 bases and the V segment lost 0 bases, leaving 8 bases of the junction unmatched. This CDR3 comprises 17 residues. Germline V gene lookup returns CDR1 SGHRS and CDR2 YFSETQ.

V and J are TRBV19 and TRBJ2-7; D perhaps matches TRBD1 (5 bases). V lost 3 bases and J lost 0, with 9 bases in between. CDR3 length: 14 residues. Germline loops: CDR1 LNHDA, CDR2 SQIVND (reference sequence). CDR3 sequence reads: CASSMDTISYEQYF. CDR3 in DNA: TGTGCCAGTAGTATGGACACTATCTCCTACGAGCAGTACTTC.